Here is one T cell receptor (beta chain) with its context. This record comes from a study of technical replicates of blood from several donors. Trimming cost V 1 base and J 1 base, with 8 bases left between them. Germline values: CDR1 SGHRS, CDR2 YFSETQ. This CDR3 region has 14 residues. Repertoires were generated with immunoSEQ multiplex PCR, while TCRdb's copy carries only in-frame clones and drops some. Of tens of thousands of clones listed, approximately 98% are singletons. This receptor was identified in a human donor in good health. Source material: T cells isolated from PBMCs. The chain has TRBV5-1 and TRBJ1-1, with D maybe TRBD1 (6 bases). CDR3 nucleotides: TGCGCCAGCAGCTTGTTAGGGGGGAACACTGAAGCTTTCTTT. Translating it yields CASSLLGGNTEAFF.